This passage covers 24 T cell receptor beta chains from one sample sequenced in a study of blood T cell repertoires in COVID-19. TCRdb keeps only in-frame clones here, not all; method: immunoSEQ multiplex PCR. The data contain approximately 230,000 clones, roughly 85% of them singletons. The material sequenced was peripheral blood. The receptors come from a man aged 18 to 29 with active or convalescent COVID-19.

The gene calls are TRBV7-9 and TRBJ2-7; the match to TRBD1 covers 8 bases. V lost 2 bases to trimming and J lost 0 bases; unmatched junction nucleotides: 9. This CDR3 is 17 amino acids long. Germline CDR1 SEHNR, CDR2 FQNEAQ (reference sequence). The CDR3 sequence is CASSLPEGQETSYEQYF. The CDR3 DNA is TGTGCCAGCAGCTTACCAGAGGGACAGGAGACCTCCTACGAGCAGTACTTC.

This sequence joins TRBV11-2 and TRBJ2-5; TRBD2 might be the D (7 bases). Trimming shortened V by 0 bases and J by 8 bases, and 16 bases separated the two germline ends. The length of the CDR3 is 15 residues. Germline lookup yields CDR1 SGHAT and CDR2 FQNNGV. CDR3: CASSLDLGGLPTQYF. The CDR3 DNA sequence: TGTGCCAGCAGCTTAGATCTCGGGGGGCTCCCTACCCAGTACTTC.

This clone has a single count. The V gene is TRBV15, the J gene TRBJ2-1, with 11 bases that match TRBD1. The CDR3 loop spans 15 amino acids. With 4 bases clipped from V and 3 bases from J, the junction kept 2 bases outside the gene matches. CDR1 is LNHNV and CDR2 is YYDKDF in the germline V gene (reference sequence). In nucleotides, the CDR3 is TGTGCCACCAGCACCGGGACAGGGGGCTACAATGAGCAGTTCTTC. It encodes CATSTGTGGYNEQFF.

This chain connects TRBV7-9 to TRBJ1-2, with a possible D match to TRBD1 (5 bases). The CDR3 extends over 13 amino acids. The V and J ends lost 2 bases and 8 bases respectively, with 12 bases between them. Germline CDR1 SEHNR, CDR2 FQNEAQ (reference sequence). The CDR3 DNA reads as TGTGCCAGCAGCTTACTCAGGGATACCGGCTACACCTTC. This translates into CASSLLRDTGYTF.

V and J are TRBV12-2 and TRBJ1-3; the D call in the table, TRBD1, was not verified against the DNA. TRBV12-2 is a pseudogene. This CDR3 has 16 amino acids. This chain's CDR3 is CASRFTDRGPGGTIYF. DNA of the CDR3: TGTGCAAGTCGCTTCACGGACAGGGGTCCCGGCGGCACCATATATTTT.

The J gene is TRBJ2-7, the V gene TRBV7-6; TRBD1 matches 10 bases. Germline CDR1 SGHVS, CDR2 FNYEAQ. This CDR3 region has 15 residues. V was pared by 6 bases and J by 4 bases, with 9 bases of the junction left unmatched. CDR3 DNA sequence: TGTGCCAGCAGACCCGAGACAGGGGGCTTGTACGAGCAGTACTTC. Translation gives CASRPETGGLYEQYF.

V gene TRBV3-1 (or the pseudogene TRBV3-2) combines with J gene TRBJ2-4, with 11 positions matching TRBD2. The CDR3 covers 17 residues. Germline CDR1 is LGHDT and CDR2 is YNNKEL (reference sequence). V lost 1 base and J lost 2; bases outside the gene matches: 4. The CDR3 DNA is TGTGCCAGCAGCCAAGCCGTAGCGGGAGGGACCAAAAACATTCAGTACTTC. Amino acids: CASSQAVAGGTKNIQYF.

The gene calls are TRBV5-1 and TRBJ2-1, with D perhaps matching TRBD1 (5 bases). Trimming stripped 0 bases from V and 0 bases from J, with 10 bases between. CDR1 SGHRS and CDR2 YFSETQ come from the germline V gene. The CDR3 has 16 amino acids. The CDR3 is CASSLEGIPSYNEQFF. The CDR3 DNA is TGCGCCAGCAGCTTGGAGGGGATTCCCTCCTACAATGAGCAGTTCTTC.

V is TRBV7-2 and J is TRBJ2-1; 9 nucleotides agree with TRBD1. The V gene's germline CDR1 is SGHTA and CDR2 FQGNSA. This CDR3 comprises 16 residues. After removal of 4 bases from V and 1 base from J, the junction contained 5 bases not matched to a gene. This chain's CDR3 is CASSSMGQGSYNEQFF. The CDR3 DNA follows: TGTGCCAGCAGCTCAATGGGACAGGGTTCCTACAATGAGCAGTTCTTC.

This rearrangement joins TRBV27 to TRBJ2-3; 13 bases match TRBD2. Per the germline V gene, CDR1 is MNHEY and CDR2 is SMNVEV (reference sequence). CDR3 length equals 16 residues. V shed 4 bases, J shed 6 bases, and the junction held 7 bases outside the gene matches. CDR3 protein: CASSSPGLAGTDTQYF. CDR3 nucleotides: TGTGCCAGCAGTTCTCCGGGACTAGCGGGAACCGATACGCAGTATTTT.

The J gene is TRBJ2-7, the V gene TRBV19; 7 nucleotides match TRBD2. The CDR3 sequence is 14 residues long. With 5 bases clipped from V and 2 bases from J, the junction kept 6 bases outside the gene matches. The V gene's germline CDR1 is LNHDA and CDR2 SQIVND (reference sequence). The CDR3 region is CASSVASGTYEQYF. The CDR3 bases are TGTGCCAGTAGTGTGGCTAGCGGTACCTACGAGCAGTACTTC.

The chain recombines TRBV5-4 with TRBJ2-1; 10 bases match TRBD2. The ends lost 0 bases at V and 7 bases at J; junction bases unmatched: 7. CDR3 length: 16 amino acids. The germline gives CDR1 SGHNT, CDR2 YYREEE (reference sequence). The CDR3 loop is CASSLELAGVGNEQFF. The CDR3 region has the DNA TGTGCCAGCAGCTTGGAGCTAGCGGGAGTAGGTAATGAGCAGTTCTTC.

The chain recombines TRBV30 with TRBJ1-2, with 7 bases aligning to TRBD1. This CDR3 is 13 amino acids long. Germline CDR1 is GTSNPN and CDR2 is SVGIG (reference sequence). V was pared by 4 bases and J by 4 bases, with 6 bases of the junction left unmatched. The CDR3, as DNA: TGTGCCTGGACCCTCGGGACAGCCTATGGCTACACCTTC. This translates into CAWTLGTAYGYTF.

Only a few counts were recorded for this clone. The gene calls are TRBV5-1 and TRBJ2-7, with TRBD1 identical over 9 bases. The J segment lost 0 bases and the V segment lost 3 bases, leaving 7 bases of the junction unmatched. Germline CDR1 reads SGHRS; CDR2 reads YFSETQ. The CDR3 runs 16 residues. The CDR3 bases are TGCGCCAGCAGCTCCCAGGTGACAGGGGGCTCCTACGAGCAGTACTTC. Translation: CASSSQVTGGSYEQYF.

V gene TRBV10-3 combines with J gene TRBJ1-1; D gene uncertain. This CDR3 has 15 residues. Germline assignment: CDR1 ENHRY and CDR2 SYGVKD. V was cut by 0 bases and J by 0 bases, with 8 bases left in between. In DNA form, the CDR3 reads TGTGCCATCAGTGAGTCGAACATAATGAACACTGAAGCTTTCTTT. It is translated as CAISESNIMNTEAFF.

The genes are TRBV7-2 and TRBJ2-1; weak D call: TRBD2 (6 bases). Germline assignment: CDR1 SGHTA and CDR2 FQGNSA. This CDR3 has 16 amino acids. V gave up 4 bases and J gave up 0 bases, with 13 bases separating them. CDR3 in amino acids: CASSWLVGSSYNEQFF. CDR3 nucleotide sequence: TGTGCCAGCAGCTGGCTTGTCGGGAGCTCCTACAATGAGCAGTTCTTC.

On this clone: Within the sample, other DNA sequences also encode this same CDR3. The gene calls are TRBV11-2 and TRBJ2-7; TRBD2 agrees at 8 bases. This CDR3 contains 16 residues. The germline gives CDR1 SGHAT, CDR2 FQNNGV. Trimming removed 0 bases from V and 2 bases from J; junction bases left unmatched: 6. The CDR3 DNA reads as TGTGCCAGCAGCTTAGATGGCGGGGGGACCCCCTACGAGCAGTACTTC. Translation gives CASSLDGGGTPYEQYF.

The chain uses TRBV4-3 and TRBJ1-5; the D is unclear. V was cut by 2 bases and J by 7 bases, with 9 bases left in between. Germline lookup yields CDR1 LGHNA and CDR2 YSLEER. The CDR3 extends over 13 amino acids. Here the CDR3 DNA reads TGCGCCAGCAGCCAACGCCTACAGCAGCCCCAGCATTTT. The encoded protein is CASSQRLQQPQHF.

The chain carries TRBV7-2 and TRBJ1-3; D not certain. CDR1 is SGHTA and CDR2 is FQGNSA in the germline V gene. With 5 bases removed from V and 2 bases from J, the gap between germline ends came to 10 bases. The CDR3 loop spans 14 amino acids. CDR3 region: CASSPRLAGNTIYF. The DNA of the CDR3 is TGTGCCAGCAGCCCCAGGTTGGCTGGAAACACCATATATTTT.

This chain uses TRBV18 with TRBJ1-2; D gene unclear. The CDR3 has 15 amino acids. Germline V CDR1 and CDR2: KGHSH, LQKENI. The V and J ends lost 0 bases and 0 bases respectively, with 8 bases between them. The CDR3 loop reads CASSPPGRTNYGYTF. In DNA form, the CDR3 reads TGTGCCAGCTCACCACCGGGCCGGACTAACTATGGCTACACCTTC.

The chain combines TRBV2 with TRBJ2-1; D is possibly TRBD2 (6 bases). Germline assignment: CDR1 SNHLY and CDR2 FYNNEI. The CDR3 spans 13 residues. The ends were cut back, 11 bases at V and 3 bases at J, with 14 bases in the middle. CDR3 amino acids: CAGGSGYYNEQFF. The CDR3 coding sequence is TGTGCCGGAGGTAGCGGTTACTACAATGAGCAGTTCTTC. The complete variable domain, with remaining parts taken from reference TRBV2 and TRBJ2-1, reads EPEVTQTPSHQVTQMGQEVILRCVPISNHLYFYWYRQILGQKVEFLVSFYNNEISEKSEIFDDQFSVERPDGSNFTLKIRSTKLEDSAMYFCAGGSGYYNEQFFGPGTRLTVL.

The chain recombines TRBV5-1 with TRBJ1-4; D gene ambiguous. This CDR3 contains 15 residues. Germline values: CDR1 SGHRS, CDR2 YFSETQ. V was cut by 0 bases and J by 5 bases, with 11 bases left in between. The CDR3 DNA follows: TGCGCCAGCAGCTTGGGGCCCGACGGGAATGAAAAACTGTTTTTT. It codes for CASSLGPDGNEKLFF.

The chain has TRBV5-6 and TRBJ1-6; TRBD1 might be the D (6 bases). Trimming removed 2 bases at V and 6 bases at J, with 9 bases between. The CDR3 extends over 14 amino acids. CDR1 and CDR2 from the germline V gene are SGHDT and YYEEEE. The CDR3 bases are TGTGCCAGCAGCTTAGGGGGGGGTAATTCACCCCTCCACTTT. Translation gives CASSLGGGNSPLHF.

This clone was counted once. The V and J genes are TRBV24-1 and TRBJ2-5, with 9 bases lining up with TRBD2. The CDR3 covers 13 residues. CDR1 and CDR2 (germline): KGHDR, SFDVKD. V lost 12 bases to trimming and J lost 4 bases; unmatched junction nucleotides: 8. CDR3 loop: CASRAGGTETQYF. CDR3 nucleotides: TGTGCCTCCCGAGCGGGAGGAACAGAGACCCAGTACTTC.